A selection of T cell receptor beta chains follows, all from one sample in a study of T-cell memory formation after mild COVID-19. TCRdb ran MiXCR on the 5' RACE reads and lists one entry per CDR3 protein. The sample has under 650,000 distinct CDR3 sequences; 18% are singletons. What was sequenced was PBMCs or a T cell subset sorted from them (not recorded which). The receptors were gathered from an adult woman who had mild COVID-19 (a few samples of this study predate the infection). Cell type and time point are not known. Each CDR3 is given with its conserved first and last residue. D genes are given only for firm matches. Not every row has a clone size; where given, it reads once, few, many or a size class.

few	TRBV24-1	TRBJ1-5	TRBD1	CATQDRDQPQHF	TGTGCCACCCAGGACAGGGATCAGCCCCAGCATTTT
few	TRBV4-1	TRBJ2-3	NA	CASSQVSTLDTQYF	TGCGCCAGCAGCCAAGTGTCTACCTTGGATACGCAGTATTTT
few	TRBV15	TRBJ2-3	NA	CATSRVGWAGQYF	TGTGCCACCAGCAGAGTAGGGTGGGCCGGCCAATATTTT
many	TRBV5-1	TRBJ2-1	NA	CASSFGVGGYNEQFF	TGCGCCAGCAGCTTCGGAGTAGGGGGGTACAATGAGCAGTTCTTC
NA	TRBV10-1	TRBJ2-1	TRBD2	CASTVRGNNEQFF	TGCGCCAGCACCGTGCGGGGGAATAATGAGCAGTTCTTC
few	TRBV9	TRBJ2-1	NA	CASSNPAGEQFF	TGTGCCAGCAGCAATCCAGCGGGTGAGCAGTTCTTC
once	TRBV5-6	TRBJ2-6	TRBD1	CASSSRQGATPYSGANVLTF	TGTGCCAGCAGCTCTCGACAGGGGGCTACCCCATACTCTGGGGCCAACGTCCTGACTTTC
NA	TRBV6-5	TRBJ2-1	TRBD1	CASSFRQGRSDEQFF	TGTGCCAGCAGTTTTCGACAGGGAAGAAGCGATGAGCAGTTCTTC
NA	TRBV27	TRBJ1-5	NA	CASSLKAYQPQHF	TGTGCCAGCAGTTTAAAGGCTTATCAGCCCCAGCATTTT
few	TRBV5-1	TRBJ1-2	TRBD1	CASSHPDRGPLNYGYTF	TGCGCCAGCAGCCACCCGGACAGGGGACCCCTCAACTATGGCTACACCTTC
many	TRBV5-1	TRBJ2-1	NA	CASSLETRGQFF	TGCGCCAGCAGCTTGGAAACCAGGGGCCAGTTCTTC
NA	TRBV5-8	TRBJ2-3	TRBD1	CASSLEGQGATDTQYF	TGTGCCAGCAGCTTGGAGGGACAGGGGGCCACAGATACGCAGTATTTT
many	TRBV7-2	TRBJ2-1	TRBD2	CASRFSGGLDNEQFF	TGTGCCAGCAGGTTTAGCGGGGGACTTGACAATGAGCAGTTCTTC
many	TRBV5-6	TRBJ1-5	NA	CASSLVDQPQHF	TGTGCCAGCAGCTTGGTAGATCAGCCCCAGCATTTT
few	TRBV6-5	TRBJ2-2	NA	CASSYDPPMNTGELFF	TGTGCCAGCAGTTACGATCCCCCCATGAACACCGGGGAGCTGTTTTTT
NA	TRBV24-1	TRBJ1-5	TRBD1	CATSELDRGGNQPQHF	TGTGCCACCAGTGAACTTGACAGGGGTGGCAATCAGCCCCAGCATTTT
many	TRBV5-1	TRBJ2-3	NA	CASSLVAGTDTQYF	TGTGCCAGCAGCTTAGTAGCGGGCACAGATACGCAGTATTTT
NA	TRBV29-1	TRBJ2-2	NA	CSVDEGITGELFF	TGCAGCGTTGACGAGGGGATCACCGGGGAGCTGTTTTTT
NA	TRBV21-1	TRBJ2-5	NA	CASSNIQGGKRETQYF	TGTGCCAGCAGCAACATCCAGGGTGGGAAGAGAGAGACCCAGTACTTC
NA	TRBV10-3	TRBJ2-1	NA	CAISLYLTGSDEQFF	TGTGCCATCAGTCTTTACTTGACAGGTAGCGATGAGCAGTTCTTC
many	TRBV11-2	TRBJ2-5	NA	CASSRQVEETQYF	TGTGCCAGCAGCAGACAGGTCGAGGAGACCCAGTACTTC
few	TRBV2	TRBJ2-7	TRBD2	CASSEVGLAGGGEQYF	TGTGCCAGCAGTGAAGTGGGACTAGCGGGAGGCGGCGAGCAGTACTTC
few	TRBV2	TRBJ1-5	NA	CASSEEGGGNQPQHF	TGTGCCAGCAGTGAAGAGGGGGGTGGAAATCAGCCCCAGCATTTT
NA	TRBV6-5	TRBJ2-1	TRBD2	CASICSGIFNEQFF	TGTGCCAGCATATGTAGCGGGATTTTTAATGAGCAGTTCTTC
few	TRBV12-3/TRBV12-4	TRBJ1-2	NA	CASSQRQGSGYTF	TGTGCCAGCAGCCAACGCCAGGGAAGTGGCTACACCTTC
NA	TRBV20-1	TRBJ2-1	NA	CSARDEQSNEQFF	TGCAGTGCTAGAGATGAACAGTCCAATGAGCAGTTCTTC
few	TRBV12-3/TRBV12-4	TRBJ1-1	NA	CASSRLDEAFF	TGTGCCAGCAGCCGTCTGGATGAAGCTTTCTTT
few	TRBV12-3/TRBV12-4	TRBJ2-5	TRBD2	CASSKNLAEETQYF	TGTGCCAGCAGTAAGAATCTAGCGGAAGAGACCCAGTACTTC
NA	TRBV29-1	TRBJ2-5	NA	CSVGRPPWETQYF	TGCAGCGTTGGGCGACCGCCTTGGGAGACCCAGTACTTC
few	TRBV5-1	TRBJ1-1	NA	CASSLVADTEAFF	TGCGCCAGCAGCTTGGTGGCGGACACTGAAGCTTTCTTT
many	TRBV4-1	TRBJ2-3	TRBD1	CASSQEWDRVADTQYF	TGCGCCAGCAGCCAAGAATGGGACAGGGTAGCAGATACGCAGTATTTT
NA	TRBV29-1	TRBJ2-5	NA	CSVGLQETQYF	TGCAGCGTTGGTTTGCAGGAGACCCAGTACTTC
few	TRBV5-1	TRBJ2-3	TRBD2	CASSWYREGTDTQYF	TGCGCCAGCAGCTGGTACCGGGAGGGAACAGATACGCAGTATTTT
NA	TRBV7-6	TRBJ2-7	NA	CASSLRLERPYEQYF	TGTGCCAGCAGCTTACGACTGGAGCGCCCTTACGAGCAGTACTTC
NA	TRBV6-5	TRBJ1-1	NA	CASSYIGGLNTEAFF	TGTGCCAGCAGTTACATCGGCGGTTTGAACACTGAAGCTTTCTTT
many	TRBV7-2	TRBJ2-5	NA	CASSLAGVRETQYF	TGTGCCAGCAGCTTAGCAGGGGTCCGAGAGACCCAGTACTTC
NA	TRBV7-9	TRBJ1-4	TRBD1	CASSFFETGEKLFF	TGTGCCAGCAGCTTCTTCGAGACAGGGGAAAAACTGTTTTTT
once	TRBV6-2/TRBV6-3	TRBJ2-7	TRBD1	CASSILGQGLTKEQYF	TGTGCCAGCAGTATTCTCGGACAGGGACTCACAAAGGAGCAGTACTTC
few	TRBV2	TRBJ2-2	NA	CASTSRVVTGELFF	TGTGCCAGCACATCCAGGGTAGTGACCGGGGAGCTGTTTTTT
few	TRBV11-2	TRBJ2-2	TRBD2	CASSSTGLAGAGTGELFF	TGTGCCAGCAGCTCCACGGGACTAGCGGGGGCGGGCACCGGGGAGCTGTTTTTT
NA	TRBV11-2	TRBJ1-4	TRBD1	CASSLTALTGIPEKLFF	TGTGCCAGCAGCTTAACTGCCCTGACAGGGATACCCGAAAAACTGTTTTTT
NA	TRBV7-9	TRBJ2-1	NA	CASSLAKSYYIYEQFF	TGTGCCAGCAGCTTAGCGAAATCCTATTACATCTATGAGCAGTTCTTC
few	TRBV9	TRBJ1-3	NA	CASSADPGRSGNTIYF	TGTGCCAGCAGCGCGGATCCAGGACGCTCTGGAAACACCATATATTTT
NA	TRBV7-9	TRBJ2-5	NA	CASSLSVRVLEETQYF	TGTGCCAGCAGCTTATCGGTTCGGGTGTTAGAAGAGACCCAGTACTTC